The subject of this entry is one T cell receptor beta chain. It lacks a known antigen. The sample holds no much larger clone one base away, and base qualities are not on file. TCRbeta CDR3 regions were amplified from genomic DNA by means of the immunoSEQ Assay, a bias-controlled multiplex PCR. The authors' analysis ran thus. Within the assay, amplification of reference gene primers was used to estimate how many nucleated cells each sample contained. Sequence reads were collapsed and filtered to measure the absolute abundance of every unique TCRbeta CDR3 rearrangement. For each sample, productive Simpson clonality was calculated as the square root of Simpson's diversity index across productive rearrangements. TCRdb obtained this table from immuneACCESS and retained in-frame rearrangements with V and J assigned. These tables miss some clones; where compared with another copy, unresolved V genes account for less than half of the shortfall, and the remainder is unexplained. The D gene and trimming were derived from the DNA, and the V and J assignments and clone size from that table. The sample includes 150,000 to 200,000 clones, with around 86% observed a single time. The ten largest account for about 8.2% of the sample.

The V end gives up 4 bases and the J end 9 bases, leaving 8 bases in the junction not matched to a gene. The CDR3 measures 15 amino acids from cysteine to phenylalanine. The sequence is cut down to CDR3 DNA, 45 bases in frame from base 1. The germline V gene sets CDR1 to MRHNA and CDR2 to SNTAGT. This record comes from a study of blood T cell repertoires in COVID-19 (dated by TCRdb to the early 2020s). In terms of the full investigation: Samples covering the acute and convalescent phases of COVID-19 were provided by collaborators in the United States, Italy and Spain. The material from the prospective study consisted of cDNA or gDNA derived from T cells, B-cell-depleted T cells, or PBMCs. Subjects who had been exposed to COVID-19, were actively infected with it, or had recovered from it provided the deeply sampled blood TCRbeta repertoires that made up the dataset. A freely available public database, intended as a resource for researchers studying the immune response to SARS-CoV-2, is where the repertoires were released. Samples were obtained from the ongoing ImmuneRACE study (first 160 participants) and from about 1,300 subjects provided by 6 global collaborators. A de-identified subject ID, COVID-19 status, age in years and sex were almost always included in the sample metadata. Where HLA class I and class II types were available, the types were taken from metadata supplied by the sample provider, not from assay-based typing.

Study-level results and caveats: How much clinical and demographic metadata was included differed by source and by participant, and the metadata was provided uncurated.

The collaborating institutions used their own protocols to collect whole blood in K2EDTA tubes. For TCRbeta analysis, collaborator samples were shipped as frozen whole blood, as isolated PBMCs, or as DNA extracted from either sample type. The sequence came from a man in his 60s with acute or convalescent COVID-19. Sequences were obtained from peripheral blood. The chain joins TRBV6-4 to TRBJ2-1; TRBD2 lines up with 11 middle nucleotides. The CDR3 is CASSVQLAGAAEQFF. The bases are TGTGCCAGCAGTGTCCAACTAGCGGGAGCGGCTGAGCAGTTCTTC.